The following is a T cell receptor (beta chain) sequence with its context. Its antigen remains undetermined. Base-call qualities are not available, and no considerably larger clone is one nucleotide away. The data were taken from a study of T cell responses to AZD1222 COVID-19 vaccine (dated by TCRdb to the early 2020s). About the study as a whole: TCR sequencing covered approximately 230 trial participants: nearly 210 given two doses of AZD1222 and approximately 25 given two doses of MenACWY control vaccine. Trial participants were enrolled by age into 18-55, 56-69 and 70-plus year subgroups, with roughly 150, 30 and 60 TCR-sequenced participants respectively.

The CDR3 regions of human TCRbeta chains were analyzed by immunosequencing. The paper's processing steps were these. TCRs in the repertoires were compared against a reference library of SARS-CoV-2-specific TCRs that had been generated with the MIRA antigen-specificity platform. Breadth meant the fraction of unique TCRs that were SARS-CoV-2-associated, whereas depth meant the fraction of total T cells that were SARS-CoV-2-associated. Each spike-specific TCR was assigned to its reactive spike region and to a CD4 or CD8 class using the MIRA data. Log10-transformed breadth and depth values were compared by one-way ANOVA with Sidak's multiple comparisons tests. In TCRdb, the immuneACCESS table is reduced to in-frame sequences with V and J assigned. These tables do not hold every clone; where another copy was compared, an unresolved V gene accounts for under half, and the others remain unexplained. The DNA gave D and trimming, while V, J and clone size come from that table. In all, the sample holds some 160,000 clones, and roughly 88% of those were seen once. The ten largest make up 1.9% of the sample.

The germline ends are 11 bases apart after V is trimmed by 8 bases and J by 7 bases. Reading the germline V gene gives CDR1 MNHEY and CDR2 SVGAGI. Inclusive of the bounding cysteine and phenylalanine, the CDR3 is 11 residues long. Solely the CDR3 DNA is kept, with 33 bases framed from the first base. The sample's time point label is to be understood as: about 28 days (+/-7) after the second vaccine dose. AZD1222 recipients given second doses at about 4 weeks or at about 12 weeks were pooled, since spike-specific TCR depth and breadth were not found to differ between the two schedules. Vaccinee samples came from UK trials COV001 and COV002, including a single-blind randomized controlled phase 2/3 trial of AZD1222 (ChAdOx1 nCoV-19) in healthy adults. For TCRbeta chain sequencing, PBMC samples were collected from trial participants at day 0 and at day 28 after the second dose. Overall study outcomes, separate from this receptor: No day 14 peak-response samples were available, so repertoires were characterized only after the peak T cell response. A significant rise in spike-specific TCR breadth and depth was observed after two AZD1222 doses relative to day 0 and relative to MenACWY recipients. Only a handful of AZD1222 recipients were SARS-CoV-2 seropositive at baseline, limiting conclusions about previously exposed vaccinees. Participants were mostly white British, with more females than males. The authors suggested clonal diversity may have been underestimated. Epitopes outside the regions mutated in the B.1.351 and B.1.1.7 variants were reportedly recognized by nearly half of the unique spike-specific TCRs. The whole spike protein was spanned by vaccine-associated CD4 TCRs, and dominant responses were seen in regions 160-218 and 743-854. In the small 56-69-year group, the increase in depth fell short of significance, most likely because of low power.

This sequence originates from an adult who received the AZD1222 COVID-19 vaccine. Source: peripheral blood, taken 28 days after the second AZD1222 dose. Recombination linked TRBV6-5 to TRBJ1-1; matching of 6 bases hints at TRBD1 as the D gene. The DNA sequence reads TGTGCCAGCCGAGAACAGGGTGAAGCTTTCTTT. Protein translation: CASREQGEAFF.